This TCR beta chain is from a study of blood T cell repertoires in COVID-19. Study context: Sites in the United States, Italy and Spain provided acute and convalescent COVID-19 samples. T cells, B-cell-depleted T cells, or PBMCs provided the cDNA or gDNA that served as material.

Each recovered donor of Cohort 3 presented with two negative PCRs, clearance, or symptom resolution. This CDR3 has 15 residues. The junction had 11 bases not matched to a gene; V was cut back by 4 bases and J by 7 bases. From germline, CDR1 is MNHEY and CDR2 SVGAGI. The authors' processing: Amplifying reference gene primers gave estimates of nucleated cell counts. Data came from immunoSEQ multiplex PCR; TCRdb stores just in-frame clones and leaves some out. V, J and clone size are those of that table, while D and trimming were read from the DNA. The sample lists 390,000 or so clones; approximately 90% were seen once.

The receptor's source is a man aged 18 to 29 who had recovered from COVID-19. The sample was PBMCs or T cells enriched from blood (not recorded which). The rearrangement links TRBV6-5 to TRBJ1-1; 8 bases map to TRBD1. CDR3 amino acids: CASSSIGTGSFEAFF. DNA for the CDR3: TGTGCCAGCAGTTCCATCGGGACAGGATCTTTTGAAGCTTTCTTT.